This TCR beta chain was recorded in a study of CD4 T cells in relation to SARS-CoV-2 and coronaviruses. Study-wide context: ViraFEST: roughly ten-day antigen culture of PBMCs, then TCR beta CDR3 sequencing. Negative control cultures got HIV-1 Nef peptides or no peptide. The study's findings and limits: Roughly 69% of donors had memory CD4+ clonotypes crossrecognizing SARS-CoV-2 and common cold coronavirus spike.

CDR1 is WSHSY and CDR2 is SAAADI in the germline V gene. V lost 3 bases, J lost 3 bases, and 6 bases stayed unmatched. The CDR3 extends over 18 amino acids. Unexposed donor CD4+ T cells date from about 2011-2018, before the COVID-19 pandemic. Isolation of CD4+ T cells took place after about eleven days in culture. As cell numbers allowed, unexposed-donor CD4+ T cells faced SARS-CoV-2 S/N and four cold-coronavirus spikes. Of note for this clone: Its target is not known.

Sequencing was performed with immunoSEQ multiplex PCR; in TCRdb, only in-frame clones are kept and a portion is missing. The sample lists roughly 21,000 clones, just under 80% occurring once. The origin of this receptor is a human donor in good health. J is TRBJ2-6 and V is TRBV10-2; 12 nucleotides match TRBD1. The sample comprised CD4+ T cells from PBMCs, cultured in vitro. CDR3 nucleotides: TGCGCCAGCAGTGAAACCGGGACAGGGGGCTTTGGGGCCAACGTCCTGACTTTC. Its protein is CASSETGTGGFGANVLTF.